Below are 13 T cell receptor beta chains sequenced from a single sample in a study of cytomegalovirus exposure and HLA in healthy donors. The primer mix had 60 Vbeta and 13 Jbeta primers. Profiling relied on immunoSEQ multiplex PCR, and the TCRdb table lists in-frame clones only, not all of them. Counted here are 100,000 or so clones, under 80% occurring once; the ten biggest clones make up 4.1%. Specimen: PBMCs. These receptors came from a man aged 40-55 years in good health and CMV-seronegative.

Only one count was recorded for this clone. V and J are TRBV28 and TRBJ1-2; no definite D call. There are 14 residues in the CDR3. V lost 3 bases, J lost 2 bases, and 10 bases lay in between. CDR1 MDHEN and CDR2 SYDVKM come from the germline V gene. DNA of the CDR3: TGTGCCAGCAGTTTGAGTTCGAAGAACTATGGCTACACCTTC. Protein: CASSLSSKNYGYTF.

Remarks on this clone: One end of the junction is discordant with germline, which a read error may explain. The V and J genes are TRBV7-9 and TRBJ1-1; 8 bases map to TRBD1. CDR1 is SEHNR and CDR2 is FQNEAQ in the germline V gene (reference sequence). The CDR3 length is 12 residues. DNA for the CDR3: TGTTCCAGCAGTCCCACAGGGGGGTCGGCTTTCTTT. Its translation: CSSSPTGGSAFF.

The genes are TRBV7-2 and TRBJ1-2, with D possibly matching TRBD1 (5 bases). This CDR3 comprises 18 residues. The V and J ends lost 0 bases and 0 bases respectively, with 17 bases between them. Germline V lookup: CDR1 SGHTA, CDR2 FQGNSA. The CDR3: CASSLAGQGRLANYGYTF. The CDR3 nucleotides read TGTGCCAGCAGCTTAGCGGGCCAGGGCAGGCTAGCTAACTATGGCTACACCTTC.

This clone was seen a single time. This chain links TRBV2 with TRBJ1-5, with D uncertain. Germline V lookup: CDR1 SNHLY, CDR2 FYNNEI. Trimming took off 4 bases at V and 7 bases at J, with 14 bases between the two ends. The CDR3 extends over 14 amino acids. CDR3 amino acids: CASSVYTPGQPQHF. The CDR3 region has the DNA TGTGCCAGCAGTGTCTACACCCCCGGGCAGCCCCAGCATTTT. Full variable domain (outside the CDR3, taken from reference TRBV2 and TRBJ1-5): EPEVTQTPSHQVTQMGQEVILRCVPISNHLYFYWYRQILGQKVEFLVSFYNNEISEKSEIFDDQFSVERPDGSNFTLKIRSTKLEDSAMYFCASSVYTPGQPQHFGDGTRLSIL.

The chain joins TRBV6-1 to TRBJ2-5; 11 nucleotides line up with TRBD2. V was pared by 2 bases and J by 1 base, with 3 bases of the junction left unmatched. CDR3 size: 16 residues. Looked up from germline, CDR1 is MNHNS and CDR2 is SASEGT. CDR3 region: CASSERLAGTQETQYF. CDR3 bases: TGTGCCAGCAGTGAACGACTAGCGGGGACCCAAGAGACCCAGTACTTC.

On this clone: Within the sample, other DNA sequences also encode this same CDR3. The gene calls are TRBV4-3 and TRBJ1-5, with D hard to call. The V end lost 0 bases, the J end lost 1 base, and 7 bases lay between the germline ends. Germline V CDR1 and CDR2: LGHNA, YSLEER. The CDR3 contains 15 residues. This CDR3 reads CASSQDRGSNQPQHF. CDR3 bases: TGCGCCAGCAGCCAAGATCGAGGGAGCAATCAGCCCCAGCATTTT.

The V call is TRBV5-1, the J call TRBJ2-3, with 15 bases that match TRBD2. Germline V lookup: CDR1 SGHRS, CDR2 YFSETQ. This CDR3 has 15 amino acids. V shed 3 bases and J 11 bases; nucleotides not matched to a gene: 7. The CDR3 loop reads CASSWTSGGAVEQYF. The CDR3 DNA sequence: TGCGCCAGCAGCTGGACTAGCGGGGGGGCCGTGGAGCAGTATTTT. Variable domain in full (rest from reference TRBV5-1 and TRBJ2-3): KAGVTQTPRYLIKTRGQQVTLSCSPISGHRSVSWYQQTPGQGLQFLFEYFSETQRNKGNFPGRFSGRQFSNSRSEMNVSTLELGDSALYLCASSWTSGGAVEQYFGPGTRLTVL.

This sequence joins TRBV5-6 and TRBJ2-1, with D possibly matching TRBD2 (6 bases). V gave up 4 bases and J gave up 0 bases, with 14 bases separating them. This CDR3 contains 16 residues. The germline V gene encodes CDR1 SGHDT and CDR2 YYEEEE. CDR3 DNA: TGTGCCAGCAGCCCCCCGACTAGTAACTCCTACAATGAGCAGTTCTTC. Protein product: CASSPPTSNSYNEQFF.

About this clone: Given the absence of the conserved phenylalanine or tryptophan at the CDR3 end, a read error is likely. The chain combines TRBV7-9 with TRBJ1-1; possibly TRBD1 for D (6 bases). The V end was cut by 4 bases, the J end by 3 bases, with 12 bases between. In germline, CDR1 is SEHNR, CDR2 FQNEAQ (reference sequence). CDR3 length equals 14 residues. The CDR3: CASSSTGTYTEAFV. The CDR3 DNA follows: TGTGCCAGCAGCTCTACTGGGACATACACTGAAGCTTTCGTT.

CDR3 coding DNA: TGTGCCAGCAGTTTCAACAATCCCTATGGCTACACCTTC. Amino acid sequence: CASSFNNPYGYTF. The chain carries TRBV28 and TRBJ1-2; no clear D. V was clipped by 3 bases and J by 4 bases, with 9 bases between them. CDR1 is MDHEN, CDR2 SYDVKM, per germline. This CDR3 has 13 amino acids.

The chain combines TRBV7-2 with TRBJ2-7; D is undetermined. The CDR3 is 11 amino acids. The V gene's germline CDR1 is SGHTA and CDR2 FQGNSA. V was shortened by 4 bases and J by 2 bases, with 3 bases between the two germline ends. The CDR3 region has the DNA TGTGCCAGCAGCTCAGCCTACGAGCAGTACTTC. Translating gives CASSSAYEQYF. The variable domain in full, with the rest retrieved from reference TRBV7-2 and TRBJ2-7, is GAGVSQSPSNKVTEKGKDVELRCDPISGHTALYWYRQSLGQGLEFLIYFQGNSAPDKSGLPSDRFSAERTGGSVSTLTIQRTQQEDSAVYLCASSSAYEQYFGPGTRLTVT.

The gene calls are TRBV30 and TRBJ2-7, with 10 bases aligning to TRBD1. Germline V gene sequence: CDR1 GTSNPN, CDR2 SVGIG (reference sequence). Losses at the gene ends were 5 bases for V and 4 bases for J; bases not matched to a gene: 5. The CDR3 is 13 amino acids. The CDR3 DNA sequence: TGTGCCTGGCAGACAGGGGGCGGATACGAGCAGTACTTC. The encoded protein is CAWQTGGGYEQYF.

This rearrangement joins TRBV5-6 to TRBJ1-3; D is perhaps TRBD1 (6 bases). V was clipped by 4 bases and J by 3 bases, with 17 bases between them. The CDR3 sequence is 16 residues long. The germline gives CDR1 SGHDT, CDR2 YYEEEE. The CDR3, as DNA: TGTGCCAGCAGCCAGGGGACCGGGACGTATGGAAACACCATATATTTT. This translates into CASSQGTGTYGNTIYF.